The clone carrying this TCR beta chain was counted a few times. These data belong to a study of blood T cell repertoires in COVID-19. Study at large: T cells, B-cell-depleted T cells, or PBMCs supplied cDNA or gDNA.

The CDR3 loop spans 13 amino acids. V was cut by 6 bases and J by 0 bases, with 9 bases left in between. The table came from immunoSEQ multiplex PCR; TCRdb's copy has only in-frame clones and leaves some out. The table includes about 260,000 clones, 80% to 90% detected once. Sequenced: PBMCs or T cells enriched from blood (not recorded which). This receptor was obtained from a woman aged 18-30 years who had recovered from COVID-19. The chain recombines TRBV12-3 or TRBV12-4 with TRBJ2-7; no firm D call. In DNA, the CDR3 is TGTGCCAGCAGCCCCGGAGCCTCCTACGAGCAGTACTTC. This translates into CASSPGASYEQYF.